This T cell receptor (beta chain) was sequenced during a study of post-analysis software for immune sequencing data. At the level of the study: Included courses were relapsing-remitting and secondary progressive multiple sclerosis; progressive-relapsing multiple sclerosis was also included. Points from the study as a whole: By F measure, strong co-clustering occurred among samples prepared in the same batch. Relative to controls, patients with multiple sclerosis showed significantly lower normalized Chao1 diversity. With TRBV5-6, TRBV5-1 and TRBV20-1 included, about five TRBV segments were more frequent in patients than in controls.

Libraries were made from TCR beta cDNA, and they carried unique molecular identifiers. The authors obtained roughly 0.5 million cDNA molecules from roughly 1.1 to 9.2 million T cells. MiXCR, run by TCRdb on the PCR reads, gives a single entry per CDR3 protein. The data show 700,000 to 900,000 distinct CDR3 sequences, more than 45% seen once. CDR1 and CDR2 from the germline V gene are LGHNA and YSLEER. V lost 0 bases, J lost 4 bases, and 9 bases stayed unmatched. The CDR3 extends over 17 amino acids. About this clonotype itself: Its specificity is not known.

The sequence derives from a girl aged 10 to 17 with multiple sclerosis. Input material: blood. This chain links TRBV4-3 with TRBJ2-1; TRBD2 matches at 7 bases. The CDR3 sequence is CASSQDVPSGTYNEQFF. CDR3 coding DNA: TGCGCCAGCAGCCAAGACGTCCCTAGCGGAACGTACAATGAGCAGTTCTTC.